This entry describes one T cell receptor beta chain. Time point here: newly diagnosed GD, antithyroid drugs for less than 3 months. Following extraction of RNA from PBMCs, that RNA was used to make the TCR library. Library construction for TCR beta used iRepertoire HTBI primers and Arm-PCR of CDR3 regions. How the authors handled the data: The samples yielded fewer than 75 TRBV and 13 to 15 TRBJ segments. In TCRdb, the multiplex PCR reads were re-called with MiXCR into one record per CDR3 protein. TCRdb, not the authors, supplied the V and J calls. The sample has under 300,000 distinct CDR3 sequences, approximately 16% seen once. V shed 6 bases, J shed 13 bases, and the junction held 12 bases outside the gene matches. There are 14 residues in the CDR3. From germline, CDR1 is MDHEN and CDR2 SYDVKM. The data are from a study of regulatory T cells in long-lasting Graves disease.

The source material was peripheral blood mononuclear cells (PBMCs), sampled at new diagnosis, from a patient treated with antithyroid drugs. V usage is TRBV28 and J usage is TRBJ1-6; 7 nucleotides align to TRBD1. The clonotype comes from a female donor with Graves disease. The chain's CDR3 is CASSLTGASSPLHF. CDR3 DNA: TGTGCCAGCAGCCTCACAGGGGCTAGTTCGCCCCTCCACTTT.